A single sample is the source of the 23 T cell receptor beta chains below, sequenced in a study of identical twins. TCRdb reprocessed the 5' RACE reads with MiXCR, giving one entry per CDR3 protein. There are about 240,000 distinct CDR3 sequences in the sample; over 9.5% occur only once, and over 8% lies in the top ten. What was sequenced was memory T cells sorted from blood. The receptors here all came from a man aged 50-60 years in good health.

This clonotype was found many times. V usage is TRBV4-2 and J usage is TRBJ2-6, with D uncertain. CDR1 is LGHNA and CDR2 is YNFKEQ in the germline V gene. The CDR3 covers 13 residues. V was shortened by 6 bases and J by 5 bases, with 8 bases between the two germline ends. The CDR3 region is CASSPSWANVLTF. In nucleotides, the CDR3 is TGTGCCAGCAGTCCGTCCTGGGCCAACGTCCTGACTTTC.

This clonotype showed up just a few times. The V gene is TRBV10-3, the J gene TRBJ1-2; D is uncertain. Germline CDR1 ENHRY, CDR2 SYGVKD. The CDR3 spans 12 residues. Trimming left V 8 bases short and J 6 bases short, with 13 bases between. CDR3 amino acids: CAIGSIVDGYTF. In DNA, the CDR3 is TGTGCCATCGGGAGCATTGTGGATGGCTACACCTTC.

The chain is built from TRBV27 and TRBJ1-6; D remains ambiguous. Between the trimmed V and J ends, which lost 6 bases and 4 bases, there was a span of 19 bases. Germline CDR1 is MNHEY and CDR2 is SMNVEV (reference sequence). This CDR3 contains 17 residues. CDR3 loop: CASSRILLGNYNSPLHF. CDR3 bases: TGTGCCAGCAGCCGAATTTTATTGGGGAATTATAATTCACCCCTCCACTTT.

This clonotype came up many times. The chain joins TRBV5-1 to TRBJ1-1; D unresolved. The germline V gene encodes CDR1 SGHRS and CDR2 YFSETQ. The CDR3 runs 15 residues. The V gene lost 1 base and the J gene lost 6 bases, with 16 bases spanning the gap. The CDR3 loop reads CASSLQPPEGAEAFF. The CDR3 nucleotides read TGCGCCAGCAGCTTGCAACCCCCAGAAGGTGCTGAAGCTTTCTTT.

This clonotype was seen repeatedly, ten times or more. The gene calls are TRBV3-1 and TRBJ2-1, with TRBD1 matching 10 bases. Losses at the gene ends were 2 bases for V and 3 bases for J; bases not matched to a gene: 7. Looked up from germline, CDR1 is LGHDT and CDR2 is YNNKEL (reference sequence). The CDR3 has 17 amino acids. The CDR3 here is CASSQFGQGVYYNEQFF. The CDR3 coding sequence is TGTGCCAGCAGCCAATTCGGACAGGGGGTTTACTACAATGAGCAGTTCTTC.

This clonotype showed up many times. This chain joins TRBV18 and TRBJ2-7; D might be TRBD1 (6 bases). The CDR3 covers 14 residues. Germline CDR1 is KGHSH and CDR2 is LQKENI. Trimming shortened V by 0 bases and J by 9 bases, and 15 bases separated the two germline ends. In nucleotides, the CDR3 is TGTGCCAGCTCACCACCGGGGGCGGCGTGGACGCAGTACTTC. It yields the protein CASSPPGAAWTQYF.

This clonotype was observed a few times. The chain links TRBV5-1 to TRBJ2-1, with 7 bases aligning to TRBD1. Trimming took 3 bases from V and 4 from J; bases not matched to a gene: 4. This CDR3 has 14 amino acids. Germline V gene sequence: CDR1 SGHRS, CDR2 YFSETQ. CDR3 amino acids: CASSSDRAYNEQFF. CDR3 DNA sequence: TGCGCCAGCAGCTCAGACAGGGCGTACAATGAGCAGTTCTTC.

In its sample, this clonotype was seen many times. This chain uses TRBV13 with TRBJ2-7, with 8 bases that match TRBD1. This CDR3 contains 13 residues. V shed 7 bases and J 7 bases; nucleotides not matched to a gene: 9. Germline values: CDR1 PRHDT, CDR2 FYEKMQ (reference sequence). The CDR3 coding sequence is TGTGCCAGCAACCAGGACAGGGCGGGAGAGCAGTACTTC. It encodes CASNQDRAGEQYF.

This clonotype has ten or more counts. The V and J genes are TRBV12-3 or TRBV12-4 and TRBJ2-1, with D tentatively TRBD1 (5 bases). The CDR3 is made up of 15 amino acids. The V end lost 5 bases, the J end lost 8 bases, and 19 bases lay between the germline ends. The CDR3 nucleotides read TGTGCCAGCAGTGGAACAGGTGACGTTAACGATGAGCAGTTCTTC. Translation: CASSGTGDVNDEQFF.

The sample holds a few counts of this clonotype. This rearrangement joins TRBV29-1 to TRBJ2-1, with D perhaps matching TRBD2 (5 bases). V shed 7 bases and J shed 8 bases, with 15 bases lying between them. The CDR3 runs to 12 residues. Germline V CDR1 and CDR2: SQVTM, ANQGSEA. Here the CDR3 reads CSGKRDPHEQFF. The CDR3 nucleotides read TGCAGCGGGAAACGGGATCCCCATGAGCAGTTCTTC.

This clonotype occurred many times. This chain joins TRBV7-8 and TRBJ2-5; 10 bases line up with TRBD2. Germline assignment: CDR1 SGHVS and CDR2 FQNEAQ. The CDR3 totals 20 residues. V shed 2 bases and J 5 bases; nucleotides not matched to a gene: 20. As DNA, the CDR3 is TGTGCCAGCAGCTTAAACCCCCGTCGGTTTAGCGGGAGGTCAGAGGAGACCCAGTACTTC. Protein sequence: CASSLNPRRFSGRSEETQYF.

This chain links TRBV30 with TRBJ1-4; D remains ambiguous. Between the trimmed V and J ends, which lost 8 bases and 5 bases, there was a span of 15 bases. Germline assignment: CDR1 GTSNPN and CDR2 SVGIG (reference sequence). CDR3 length: 13 amino acids. The CDR3: CAGINMGNEKLFF. In DNA form, the CDR3 reads TGTGCCGGCATAAACATGGGGAATGAAAAACTGTTTTTT.

The V call is TRBV2, the J call TRBJ2-5, with TRBD2 as a possible D gene (5 bases). Trimming took 6 bases from V and 1 from J, leaving 12 bases between them. This CDR3 has 14 residues. Germline CDR1 and CDR2: SNHLY and FYNNEI. The CDR3: CASRGGSFQETQYF. The CDR3 nucleotides read TGTGCCAGCAGAGGAGGAAGTTTCCAAGAGACCCAGTACTTC.

This clonotype occurred a few times. The genes are TRBV5-1 and TRBJ2-3; TRBD2 agrees at 8 bases. The germline gives CDR1 SGHRS, CDR2 YFSETQ. V trimming: 4 bases; J trimming: 1 base; junction bases outside the gene matches: 5. The CDR3 is 15 amino acids. CDR3 in DNA: TGCGCCAGCAGCGCGGGACTAGTGGGCACAGATACGCAGTATTTT. Translating gives CASSAGLVGTDTQYF.

The chain uses TRBV29-1 and TRBJ1-4; D unclear. V dropped 4 bases and J dropped 4 bases, with 7 bases sitting between them. CDR3 size: 12 residues. CDR1 and CDR2 (germline): SQVTM, ANQGSEA. CDR3 nucleotides: TGCAGCGTTGGTGTCCTTAATGAAAAACTGTTTTTT. Protein sequence: CSVGVLNEKLFF.

V and J are TRBV20-1 and TRBJ1-6; 7 bases match TRBD1. V was pared by 4 bases and J by 14 bases, with 11 bases of the junction left unmatched. Looked up from germline, CDR1 is DFQATT and CDR2 is SNEGSKA (reference sequence). This CDR3 region has 13 residues. DNA of the CDR3: TGCAGTGCTATCGACCGTAGGGGGCATACCCTCCACTTT. Translated, it gives CSAIDRRGHTLHF.

This clonotype was seen at least ten times. The CDR3 sequence is CASQPGDPGNTIYF. In DNA, the CDR3 is TGCGCCAGTCAACCGGGAGATCCTGGAAACACCATATATTTT. The V gene is TRBV5-1, the J gene TRBJ1-3; D is undetermined. Looked up from germline, CDR1 is SGHRS and CDR2 is YFSETQ. CDR3 length: 14 residues. V lost 8 bases and J 2 bases, leaving 14 bases between the germline ends.

This clonotype was observed many times. The V gene is TRBV29-1, the J gene TRBJ2-7, with 8 bases fitting TRBD1. The V gene's germline CDR1 is SQVTM and CDR2 ANQGSEA. The CDR3 is 15 amino acids. With V trimmed by 0 bases and J by 5 bases, 9 bases remained unmatched. The chain's CDR3 is CSVEEPRQGYDEQYF. The CDR3 bases are TGCAGCGTTGAAGAGCCCAGACAGGGGTACGACGAGCAGTACTTC.

This clonotype came up a few times. The rearrangement joins TRBV20-1 to TRBJ2-2; TRBD1 might be the D (7 bases). The CDR3 runs to 12 residues. Per the germline V gene, CDR1 is DFQATT and CDR2 is SNEGSKA (reference sequence). The ends were cut back, 6 bases at V and 5 bases at J, with 10 bases in the middle. This CDR3 reads CSASGGTGELFF. Here the CDR3 DNA reads TGCAGTGCATCAGGGGGGACCGGGGAGCTGTTTTTT.

The rearrangement uses TRBV7-2 and TRBJ1-5; D is perhaps TRBD1 (5 bases). The CDR3 runs 14 residues. Trimming took off 9 bases at V and 4 bases at J, with 16 bases between the two ends. Germline V gene lookup returns CDR1 SGHTA and CDR2 FQGNSA. CDR3 nucleotide sequence: TGTGCCAGTAGCGGGGCTGGGGGTAATCAGCCCCAGCATTTT. Translating gives CASSGAGGNQPQHF.

This clonotype was seen many times. The chain uses TRBV7-2 and TRBJ2-2, with D unresolved. V lost 6 bases and J 3 bases, leaving 5 bases between the germline ends. This CDR3 is built from 12 residues. From germline, CDR1 is SGHTA and CDR2 FQGNSA. The CDR3 DNA is TGTGCCAGCAGTCTATACACCGGGGAGCTGTTTTTT. Residues: CASSLYTGELFF.

The chain has TRBV5-5 and TRBJ2-1; D may be TRBD1 (5 bases). The CDR3 runs 16 residues. From germline, CDR1 is SGHKS and CDR2 YYEKEE (reference sequence). Between the trimmed V and J ends, which lost 1 base and 7 bases, there was a span of 18 bases. The chain's CDR3 is CASSLRGILMSNEQFF. As DNA, the CDR3 is TGTGCCAGCAGCTTGAGGGGAATCCTCATGTCTAATGAGCAGTTCTTC.

This clonotype was recorded many times. The gene calls are TRBV20-1 and TRBJ2-1; 14 nucleotides align to TRBD2. This CDR3 comprises 16 residues. The germline V gene has CDR1 DFQATT and CDR2 SNEGSKA (reference sequence). V lost 3 bases and J lost 8; bases outside the gene matches: 9. CDR3 sequence (DNA): TGCAGTGCTAGGGGGACTAGCGGGGGACTCAGGGATGAGCAGTTCTTC. It encodes CSARGTSGGLRDEQFF.